This T cell receptor beta chain was captured by sequencing in a study of blood T cell repertoires in COVID-19 (dated by TCRdb to the early 2020s). At the level of the whole study: Samples from collaborators originated in the United States, Italy and Spain and spanned both the acute and convalescent phases of COVID-19. The repertoires were released in a freely available public database meant as a resource for research on the immune response to SARS-CoV-2. Deeply sampled blood TCRbeta repertoires from subjects exposed to, actively infected with, or recovered from COVID-19 were included in the dataset. The prospective study material was composed of cDNA or gDNA derived from T cells, B-cell-depleted T cells, or PBMCs. Where available, HLA class I and class II types were taken from metadata supplied by the sample provider and were not determined by assay-based typing. Sample metadata almost always included a de-identified subject ID, COVID-19 status, age in years and sex. The samples were drawn from the first 160 participants of the ongoing ImmuneRACE study and from some 1,300 subjects provided by 6 global collaborators.

Participants in the prospective study were aged roughly 18 to 95 years, lived in under 30 United States geographic areas, and enrolled through a virtual design. To assign participants to cohorts, the prospective study relied on clinical history that participants themselves reported in a screening survey and a study questionnaire. ImmuneRACE Cohort 3 recovered participants were defined by two consecutive negative NP/OP PCR tests, healthcare professional clearance, or symptom resolution. In the prospective study, whole blood, serum and a nasopharyngeal or oropharyngeal swab were collected from each participant by mobile phlebotomists. Additional blood draws and questionnaires over an approximately 2-month period could optionally be provided by prospective study participants. Before DNA extraction, prospective study blood samples were shipped either frozen or at room temperature. Here is what the overall study found, with its caveats: Clinical and demographic metadata were provided uncurated, with the amount varying by source and participant.

The germline V gene (reference sequence) yields SEHNR for CDR1 and FQNEAQ for CDR2. The germline V end is reduced by 3 bases and the J end by 4 bases; junction bases left unmatched: 5. The CDR3 covers 14 residues, taking in both the cysteine and the phenylalanine. The only DNA kept is the CDR3, 42 bases in frame from the first base. TCRbeta CDR3 regions were amplified from genomic DNA by means of the immunoSEQ Assay, a bias-controlled multiplex PCR. Per the source publication's procedure: The number of nucleated cells in each sample was estimated by amplification of reference gene primers within the assay. To quantify the absolute abundance of each unique TCRbeta CDR3 rearrangement, sequence reads were collapsed and filtered. For each sample, productive Simpson clonality was calculated as the square root of Simpson's diversity index across productive rearrangements. TCRdb mirrors the immuneACCESS table, restricted to in-frame sequences. Some clones are absent from its copies; in checked studies, under half trace to an unresolved V gene, and the reason for the others is unknown. The DNA was the basis for D and trimming; V, J and clone size are from that table. The sample table holds fewer than 600,000 clones, of which more than 75% were seen once. The top ten hold 1.5% to 2% of the sample.

Turning to this clone: The antigen this receptor binds is unknown. Base qualities are not recorded, but no much larger clone differs from it by a single base.

Sequencing was performed on PBMCs or T cells enriched from blood (not recorded which). In this chain, TRBV7-9 is recombined with TRBJ1-2, and 7 bases in between align with TRBD1. This sequence originates from a woman aged 40-49 years who had recovered from COVID-19. The DNA sequence is TGTGCCAGCAGCTTCCCTGACAGGGTCTATGGCTACACCTTC. This codes for CASSFPDRVYGYTF. With the rest looked up from the reference TRBV7-9 and TRBJ1-2 genes rather than sequenced, the full variable domain is DTGVSQNPRHKITKRGQNVTFRCDPISEHNRLYWYRQTLGQGPEFLTYFQNEAQLEKSRLLSDRFSAERPKGSFSTLEIQRTEQGDSAMYLCASSFPDRVYGYTFGSGTRLTVV.